This T cell receptor beta chain emerged from a study of T cell responses to AZD1222 COVID-19 vaccine. The repertoire was sequenced with immunoSEQ multiplex PCR; TCRdb's copy has only in-frame clones and lacks some. The sample shows 120,000 or so clones, approximately 92% of them seen only once. Germline CDR1 WNHNN, CDR2 SYGVQD (reference sequence). The CDR3 runs 16 residues. V lost 8 bases and J lost 0; bases outside the gene matches: 7. Study-level points and caveats: Repertoire collection took place solely once the T cell response had peaked. Variant regions that are unmutated are reportedly the target of nearly half of spike-specific TCRs. Spike was spanned by vaccine-associated CD4 TCRs, with dominance at 160-218 and 743-854. White British ancestry dominated among donors, who included more females, and clonal diversity was possibly underestimated.

As for this clone: Its antigen remains unknown.

The source was peripheral blood, collected 28 days after the second dose of the MenACWY control vaccine. This TCR was sampled from an adult who received the MenACWY meningococcal vaccine as a control. The chain has TRBV10-1 and TRBJ2-2; TRBD1 matches at 9 bases. The CDR3 loop is CASGDRVETNTGELFF. Written as DNA, the CDR3 is TGCGCCAGCGGGGACAGGGTTGAGACGAACACCGGGGAGCTGTTTTTT.